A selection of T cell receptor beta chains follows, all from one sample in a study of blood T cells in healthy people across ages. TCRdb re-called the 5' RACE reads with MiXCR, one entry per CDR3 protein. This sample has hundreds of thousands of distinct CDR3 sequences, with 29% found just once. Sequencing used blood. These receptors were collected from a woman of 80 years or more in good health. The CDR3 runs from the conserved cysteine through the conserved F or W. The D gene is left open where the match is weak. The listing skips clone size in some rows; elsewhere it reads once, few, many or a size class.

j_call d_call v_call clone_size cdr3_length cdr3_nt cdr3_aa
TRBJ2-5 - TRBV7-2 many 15 TGTGCCAGCAGCCCCCGCTACCGGTCCCAAGAGACCCAGTACTTC CASSPRYRSQETQYF
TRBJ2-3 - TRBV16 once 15 TGTGCCAGCAGCCAAAGGGAGGTGGAGAGGGATACGCAGTATTTT CASSQREVERDTQYF
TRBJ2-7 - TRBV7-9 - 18 TGTGCCAGCAGCGCGCGGGGAACCGGGACAGCCTACTCCTACGAGCAGTACTTC CASSARGTGTAYSYEQYF
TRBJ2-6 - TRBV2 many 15 TGTGCCAGCAGTCTGACACTCTCTGGGGCCAACGTCCTGACTTTC CASSLTLSGANVLTF
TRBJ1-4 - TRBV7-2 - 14 TGTGCCTGCAGCGCCCGGGCCAATAATGAAAAACTGTTTTTT CACSARANNEKLFF
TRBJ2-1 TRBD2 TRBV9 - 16 TGTGCCAGCAGCGTAGAAGCGGGGGGGCAAGGCAATGAGCAGTTCTTC CASSVEAGGQGNEQFF
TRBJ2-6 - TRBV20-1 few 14 TGCAGTGCAGGACGGGGTACTGGGGCCAACGTCCTGACTTTC CSAGRGTGANVLTF
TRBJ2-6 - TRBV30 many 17 TGTGCCTGGAGTACAGGGCGTCAGCTCTCTGGGGCCAACGTCCTGACTTTC CAWSTGRQLSGANVLTF
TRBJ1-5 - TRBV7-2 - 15 TGTGCCAGCAGCTTAGATAAGGGCACAGATCAGCCCCAGCATTTT CASSLDKGTDQPQHF
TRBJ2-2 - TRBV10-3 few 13 TGTGCCATCAGTGAACCGAACACCGGGGAGCTGTTTTTT CAISEPNTGELFF
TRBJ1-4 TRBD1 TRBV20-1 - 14 TGCAGAAGCCCGCGACAGGGCCCTAATGAAAAACTGTTTTTT CRSPRQGPNEKLFF
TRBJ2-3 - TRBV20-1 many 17 TGCAGTGCTAGAGATCTCCCGGGCCATACCTCCACAGATACGCAGTATTTT CSARDLPGHTSTDTQYF
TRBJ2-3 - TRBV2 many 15 TGTGCCAGCAGTGAAGGGACAGGGAGGGCGGATACGCAGTATTTT CASSEGTGRADTQYF
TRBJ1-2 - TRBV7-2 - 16 TGTGCCAGCAGCTTACAAACAGGGATACCTCTCTATGGCTACACCTTC CASSLQTGIPLYGYTF
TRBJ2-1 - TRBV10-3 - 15 TGTGCCAGCCAGGGGATTAGCGGCGTCTACAATGAGCAGTTCTTC CASQGISGVYNEQFF
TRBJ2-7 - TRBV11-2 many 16 TGTGCCAGCAGCTTAGCCCTGGGTAGAGTCGTGTACGAGCAGTACTTC CASSLALGRVVYEQYF
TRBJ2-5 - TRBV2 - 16 TGTGCCAGCAGTGAAGCCCCTTTCGGAGACCAAGAGACCCAGTACTTC CASSEAPFGDQETQYF